This T cell receptor beta chain came from a study of post-analysis software for immune sequencing data. Regarding the study as a whole: When patients were compared with controls, a handful of TRBV segments were more frequent, TRBV5-6, TRBV5-1 and TRBV20-1 among them. Pronounced co-clustering by F measure was evident among identically batched samples. Significantly lower normalized Chao1 diversity was seen in multiple sclerosis patients than in controls.

Unique molecular identifiers tagged the TCR beta cDNA libraries. Some 500,000 cDNA molecules were obtained per 1 to 10 million input T cells. TCRdb redid the calling of the PCR reads with MiXCR, one entry per CDR3 protein. This sample has about 820,000 distinct CDR3 sequences, with roughly half found just once. In regard to this clonotype: Its matching antigen is unknown.

The V gene's germline CDR1 is SGHTA and CDR2 FQGTGA. Trimming pared 1 base from V and 5 bases from J, leaving 14 bases between. This CDR3 has 15 amino acids. Sequencing was carried out using blood. The clonotype originates from a girl between 10 and 17 years old with multiple sclerosis. J is TRBJ1-2 and V is TRBV7-3; weak D call: TRBD1 (6 bases). The CDR3 bases are TGTGCCAGCAGCTTAATGGGCAGGGGTTCATATGGCTACACCTTC. Translated, it gives CASSLMGRGSYGYTF. The full variable domain, its missing parts supplied by reference TRBV7-3 and TRBJ1-2, is GAGVSQTPSNKVTEKGKYVELRCDPISGHTALYWYRQSLGQGPEFLIYFQGTGAADDSGLPNDRFFAVRPEGSVSTLKIQRTERGDSAVYLCASSLMGRGSYGYTFGSGTRLTVV.